Shown below are 15 T cell receptor gamma chains from a single sample sequenced in a study of gamma delta lymphoproliferative disorders and STAT genes. Sequencing used genomic DNA taken from PBMCs of patients and controls. TCRdb reprocessed the multiplex PCR reads through CATT. Here the sample spans 4,500 to 5,000 gamma-chain clones, roughly 7.9% being singletons. Sample: blood. These receptor sequences come from a human donor in good health.

This clone was recorded a few times. No DNA is shown, since the ends of the CDR3 on it are uncertain; the CDR3 is the one TCRdb lists. CDR3 loop: CATWDRPFIIRNSLAVEQHF. The V gene is TRGV3; the J gene was not called. Germline CDR1 VTNTFY, CDR2 YDVSTARD (reference sequence). The CDR3 spans 20 amino acids, including both terminal residues.

Sample share makes this clone medium-sized. This CDR3 is also generated by other DNA sequences in the sample. The chain couples TRGV4 to TRGJ1 or TRGJ2. TCRdb offers no J gene call, so here the DNA was matched to germline to obtain one. The V gene's germline CDR1 is EGSTGY and CDR2 YDSYTSSV. This CDR3 comprises 14 residues. V shed 1 base, J shed 4 bases, and the junction held 7 bases outside the gene matches. Here the CDR3 DNA reads TGTGCCACCTGGGATGGCCGGATATATTATAAGAAACTCTTT. It yields the protein CATWDGRIYYKKLF.

This clone is judged medium-sized (0.01 to 0.1%). This chain links TRGV2 with TRGJ1 or TRGJ2. Germline matching of the DNA provided the J gene here, since TCRdb leaves it blank. Germline values: CDR1 EGSNGY, CDR2 YDSYNSKV. V lost 2 bases to trimming and J lost 12 bases; unmatched junction nucleotides: 7. This CDR3 region has 11 residues. CDR3 coding DNA: TGTGCCACCTGGGACGCCCTTGGGAAACTCTTT. Amino acids: CATWDALGKLF.

This clone was seen at least ten times. The chain couples TRGV2 to TRGJ1 or TRGJ2. The J gene is not listed in TCRdb, so it was assigned here from a DNA match to germline. The CDR3 totals 14 residues. After removal of 1 base from V and 5 bases from J, the junction contained 8 bases not matched to a gene. Germline V lookup: CDR1 EGSNGY, CDR2 YDSYNSKV. The CDR3 sequence: CATWDGLLDYKKLF. As DNA, the CDR3 is TGTGCCACCTGGGACGGACTACTCGATTATAAGAAACTCTTT.

Ten or more counts support this clone. This chain links TRGV11 with TRGJ1 or TRGJ2. Because TCRdb records no J gene, it was assigned here through a match of the DNA to germline. TRGV11 is assigned to the ORF class and has an uncertain function. The trim removed 6 bases at V and 9 bases at J, leaving 8 bases unmatched. The CDR3 is 12 residues long. CDR3 DNA sequence: TGTGCCTGCTGGATTGACCCCCCTAAGAAACTCTTT. This gives the protein CACWIDPPKKLF.

Concerning this clone: It is unclear where the CDR3 begins or ends on the DNA, so no DNA is shown, and the CDR3 is as TCRdb lists it. This CDR3 reads CATWDGLIIRNSLAVEQHF. TRGV4 is the V gene, and the J gene was not called. The germline V gene encodes CDR1 EGSTGY and CDR2 YDSYTSSV. The CDR3 length is 19 residues, termini included.

V usage is TRGV10 and J usage is TRGJP1. Because TCRdb records no J gene, it was assigned here through a match of the DNA to germline. TRGV10 is identified as an open reading frame with a role that is uncertain. The CDR3 runs 14 residues. V lost 8 bases and J lost 8; bases outside the gene matches: 12. CDR3 DNA: TGTGCTGCGTGGGACTCCCCCGGGGGTTGGTTCAAGATATTT. It codes for CAAWDSPGGWFKIF.

The rearrangement joins TRGV10 to TRGJ1 or TRGJ2. The J gene was missing in TCRdb and was found by matching the end of the DNA to germline. TRGV10 is assigned to the ORF class and has an uncertain function. The CDR3 contains 10 residues. V lost 5 bases to trimming and J lost 7 bases; unmatched junction nucleotides: 0. The CDR3 DNA reads as TGTGCTGCGTGGTGGTATAAGAAACTCTTT. It is translated as CAAWWYKKLF.

By sample fraction, this clone is medium-sized (0.01 to 0.1%). The chain has TRGV10 and TRGJ1 or TRGJ2. Because TCRdb records no J gene, it was assigned here through a match of the DNA to germline. TRGV10 is labeled an ORF, and its function is uncertain. The CDR3 sequence is 14 residues long. V lost 8 bases and J lost 2; bases outside the gene matches: 10. The DNA of the CDR3 is TGTGCTGCGTGGGACCCTGGAGATTATTATAAGAAACTCTTT. Translated: CAAWDPGDYYKKLF.

On this clone itself: A read error is possible here, since a much larger clone lies one base away. V usage is TRGV10 and J usage is TRGJP1. Germline matching of the DNA provided the J gene here, since TCRdb leaves it blank. TRGV10 is an ORF for which the function is uncertain. Trimming at V came to 8 bases and at J to 13 bases, leaving 59 bases not matched to a gene. This CDR3 is built from 28 residues. This chain's CDR3 is CAAWDGLLWESIPRSTVVNGFVRKFKIF. In DNA, the CDR3 is TGTGCTGCGTGGGATGGATTACTTTGGGAATCCATCCCACGCAGCACAGTAGTAAACGGGTTCGTTAGGAAGTTCAAGATATTT.

Sample share makes this clone medium-sized. The J gene is TRGJ1 or TRGJ2, the V gene TRGV8. Matching the DNA to germline supplied the J gene, which TCRdb does not give. The CDR3 contains 12 residues. The V segment lost 2 bases and the J segment 5 bases; nucleotides outside the gene matches: 3. Germline lookup yields CDR1 VENAVY and CDR2 YDSYNSRV. This CDR3 reads CATWDKNYKKLF. The CDR3 region has the DNA TGTGCCACCTGGGATAAAAATTATAAGAAACTCTTT.

Within the sample, this clone is large. Other DNA sequences within the sample encode an identical CDR3. The chain has TRGV2 and TRGJP2. Here the J gene was assigned by germline matching of the DNA, as TCRdb has none. The germline gives CDR1 EGSNGY, CDR2 YDSYNSKV. Trimming removed 2 bases from V and 2 bases from J; junction bases left unmatched: 2. This CDR3 contains 14 residues. The CDR3 loop reads CATWDESSDWIKTF. CDR3 DNA sequence: TGTGCCACCTGGGACGAAAGTAGTGATTGGATCAAGACGTTT.

By frequency in the sample, this clone is medium-sized. CDR3 sequence reads: CAALGTTGWFKIF. CDR3 nucleotides: TGTGCTGCGTTGGGCACCACTGGTTGGTTCAAGATATTT. The gene calls are TRGV10 and TRGJP1. The J gene, absent from TCRdb, was called here by matching the DNA to germline. TRGV10 is assigned to the ORF class and has an uncertain function. The length of the CDR3 is 13 residues. V gave up 10 bases and J gave up 2 bases; unmatched junction bases: 5.

This clone is medium-sized by share. The limits of the CDR3 on the DNA are not certain, so only TCRdb's listed CDR3 is given. The sample contains more than one DNA sequence encoding this CDR3. V gene assignment gives TRGV11, but the J gene was left uncalled. TRGV11 is annotated as an ORF whose role is uncertain. 18 amino acids form the CDR3, both terminal residues included. CDR3 sequence: CTTVPAGLGTSSDWIKTF.

This clone counts as medium-sized (0.01 to 0.1%). The chain joins TRGV5 to TRGJ1 or TRGJ2. The J gene comes from matching the DNA to germline here; TCRdb lacks it. The J segment lost 2 bases and the V segment lost 5 bases, leaving 6 bases of the junction unmatched. Germline lookup yields CDR1 VINAFY and CDR2 YDVSNSKD. This CDR3 contains 13 residues. This CDR3 reads CATWAAYYYKKLF. The DNA for the CDR3 is TGTGCCACCTGGGCTGCTTATTATTATAAGAAACTCTTT.